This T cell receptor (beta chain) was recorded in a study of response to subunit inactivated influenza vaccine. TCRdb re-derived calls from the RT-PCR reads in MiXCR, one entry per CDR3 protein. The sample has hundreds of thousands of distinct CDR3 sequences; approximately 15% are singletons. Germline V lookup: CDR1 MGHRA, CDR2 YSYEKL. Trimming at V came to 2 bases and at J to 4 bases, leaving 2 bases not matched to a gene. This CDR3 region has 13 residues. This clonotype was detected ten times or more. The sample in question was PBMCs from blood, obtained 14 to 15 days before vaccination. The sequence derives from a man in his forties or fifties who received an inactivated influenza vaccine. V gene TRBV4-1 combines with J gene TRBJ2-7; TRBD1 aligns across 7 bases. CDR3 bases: TGCGCCAGCAGCCAATGGACAGGATACGAGCAGTACTTC. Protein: CASSQWTGYEQYF.